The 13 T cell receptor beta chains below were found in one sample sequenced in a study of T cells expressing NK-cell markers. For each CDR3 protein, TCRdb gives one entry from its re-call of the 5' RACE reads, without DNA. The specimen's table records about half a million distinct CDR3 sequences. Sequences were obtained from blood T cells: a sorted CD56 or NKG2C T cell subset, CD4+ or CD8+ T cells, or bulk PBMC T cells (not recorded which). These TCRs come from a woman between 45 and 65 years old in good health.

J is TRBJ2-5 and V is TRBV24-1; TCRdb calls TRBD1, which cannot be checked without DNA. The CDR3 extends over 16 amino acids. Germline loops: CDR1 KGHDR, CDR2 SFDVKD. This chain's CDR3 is CATSVPQGNTQETQYF.

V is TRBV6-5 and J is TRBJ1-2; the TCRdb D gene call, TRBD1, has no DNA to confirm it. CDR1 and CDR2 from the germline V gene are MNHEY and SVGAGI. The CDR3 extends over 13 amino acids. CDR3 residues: CASRNRDNYGYTF.

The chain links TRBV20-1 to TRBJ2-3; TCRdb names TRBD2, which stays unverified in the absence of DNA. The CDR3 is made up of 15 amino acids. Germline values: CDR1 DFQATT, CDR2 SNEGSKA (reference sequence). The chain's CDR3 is CSAFSLAGGGDTQYF.

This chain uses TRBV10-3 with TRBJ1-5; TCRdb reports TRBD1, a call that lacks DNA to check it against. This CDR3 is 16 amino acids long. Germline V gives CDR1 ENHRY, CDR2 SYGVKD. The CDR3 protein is CAISEGGGNSNQPQHF.

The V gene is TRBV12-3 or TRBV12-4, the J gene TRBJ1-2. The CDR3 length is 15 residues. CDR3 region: CASSLIQSGGNGYTF.

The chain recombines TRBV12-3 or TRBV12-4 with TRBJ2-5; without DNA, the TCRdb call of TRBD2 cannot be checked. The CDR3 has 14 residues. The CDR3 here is CASSKTSGEETQYF.

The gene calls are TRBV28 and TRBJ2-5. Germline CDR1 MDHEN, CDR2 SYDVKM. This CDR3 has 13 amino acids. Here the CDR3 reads CASMTGYQETQYF.

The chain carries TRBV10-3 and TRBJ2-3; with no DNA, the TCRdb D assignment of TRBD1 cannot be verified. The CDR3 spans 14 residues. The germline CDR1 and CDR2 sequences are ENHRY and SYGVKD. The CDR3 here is CAIRPGQGVDTQYF.

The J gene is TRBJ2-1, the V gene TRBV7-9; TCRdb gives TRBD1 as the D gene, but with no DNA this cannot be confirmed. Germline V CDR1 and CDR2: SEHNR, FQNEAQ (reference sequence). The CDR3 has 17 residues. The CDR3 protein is CASSPFPDRENNNEQFF.

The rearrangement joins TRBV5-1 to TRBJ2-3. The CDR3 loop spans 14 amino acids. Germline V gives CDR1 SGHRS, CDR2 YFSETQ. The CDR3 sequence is CASSRNSYTDTQYF.

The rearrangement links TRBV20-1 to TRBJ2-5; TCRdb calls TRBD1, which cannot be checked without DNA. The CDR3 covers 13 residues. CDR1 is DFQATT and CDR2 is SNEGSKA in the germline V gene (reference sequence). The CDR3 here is CSWRGTSQETQYF.

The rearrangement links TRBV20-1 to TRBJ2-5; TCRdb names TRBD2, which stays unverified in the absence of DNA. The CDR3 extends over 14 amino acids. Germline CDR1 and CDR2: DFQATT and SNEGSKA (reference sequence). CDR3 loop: CSASGEASGETQYF.

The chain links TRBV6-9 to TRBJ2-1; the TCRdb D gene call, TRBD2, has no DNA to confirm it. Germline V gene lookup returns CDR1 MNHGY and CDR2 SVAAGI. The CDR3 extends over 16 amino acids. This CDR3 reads CASSSGTSGKGNEQFF.